The 11 T cell receptor beta chains in this list originate from one sample, sequenced in a study of T cells in women clearing cervical HPV infection. Libraries were prepared by immunoSEQ multiplex PCR; TCRdb keeps only in-frame clonotypes and omits some of them. Its table records about 39,000 clones. The sequencing sample was made of blood buffy coat. The origin of the receptors is a woman aged 18 to 69 with a cervical HPV16 infection that either progressed to CIN3+ or cleared (not recorded which).

Regarding this clone: The read ends 3 residues shy of where the CDR3 ends; the end is completed using the germline J gene. The chain carries TRBV20-1 and TRBJ1-1; TRBD1 agrees at 8 bases. Trimming took 3 bases from V and 4 from J; bases not matched to a gene: 4. CDR3 length equals 13 residues. Germline V lookup: CDR1 DFQATT, CDR2 SNEGSKA (reference sequence). The CDR3 DNA, read in part, is TGCAGTGCTAGCAAACAGGGGGGCACTGAA. Encoded protein: CSASKQGGTE. The full CDR3 protein is CSASKQGGTEAFF.

On this clone itself: The read terminates 3 residues before the CDR3 end, so the remaining end is supplied by the germline J gene. V and J are TRBV2 and TRBJ1-6; 10 bases fit TRBD1. CDR1 SNHLY and CDR2 FYNNEI come from the germline V gene. The CDR3 spans 16 residues. V shed 3 bases, J shed 7 bases, and the junction held 6 bases outside the gene matches. Partial CDR3 DNA: TGTGCCAGCAGTGATGGGACAGGGGCAGGGAATTCACCC. Translating gives CASSDGTGAGNSP. The complete CDR3 sequence is CASSDGTGAGNSPLHF.

Details on this clone: The read comes to an end 3 residues before the CDR3 does, leaving the germline J gene to fill in the end. V is TRBV5-5 and J is TRBJ2-5; TRBD1 is a possible D gene (6 bases). Germline V lookup: CDR1 SGHKS, CDR2 YYEKEE (reference sequence). V was trimmed by 4 bases and J by 5 bases, leaving 12 bases between them. The CDR3 spans 13 residues. CDR3 in amino acids: CASSRTGLETQYF. The CDR3 bases that were read are TGTGCCAGCAGCCGAACAGGGTTGGAGACC. Using reference TRBV5-5 and TRBJ2-5 for the parts outside the CDR3, the full variable domain is DAGVTQSPTHLIKTRGQQVTLRCSPISGHKSVSWYQQVLGQGPQFIFQYYEKEERGRGNFPDRFSARQFPNYSSELNVNALLLGDSALYLCASSRTGLETQYFGPGTRLLVL.

Concerning this clone: The missing CDR3 end, 3 residues past where the read stops, is filled in from the germline J gene. V is TRBV4-1 and J is TRBJ1-5, with 8 bases aligning to TRBD1. The CDR3 loop spans 16 amino acids. J was trimmed by 4 bases and V by 0 bases; bases with no gene match: 5. The V gene's germline CDR1 is MGHRA and CDR2 YSYEKL. The CDR3 DNA, read in part, is TGCGCCAGCAGCCAAGATATTGGACAGGGTAATCAGCCC. It specifies CASSQDIGQGNQP. The full-length CDR3 reads as CASSQDIGQGNQPQHF.

Notes on this clone: The read halts 3 residues ahead of the CDR3 end, with the missing end drawn from the germline J gene. The V and J genes are TRBV2 and TRBJ2-5; TRBD2 aligns across 13 bases. Germline CDR1 and CDR2: SNHLY and FYNNEI. V lost 6 bases to trimming and J lost 1 base; unmatched junction nucleotides: 8. The CDR3 totals 17 residues. The CDR3 sequence is CASSATSGGVLQETQYF. CDR3 DNA, as far as it was read: TGTGCCAGCAGCGCTACTAGCGGGGGGGTCCTCCAAGAGACC.

A word on this clone: The sequence runs out 3 residues before the end of the CDR3; the remainder is reconstructed from the germline J gene. The chain couples TRBV24-1 to TRBJ2-3; no definite D call. Per germline, CDR1 KGHDR and CDR2 SFDVKD. The ends were cut back, 6 bases at V and 5 bases at J, with 5 bases in the middle. The CDR3 runs to 11 residues. The CDR3 bases that were read are TGTGCCACCAGTTCGCGAGATACG. This translates into CATSSRDT. The full CDR3 protein reads CATSSRDTQYF.

Notes on this clone: Coverage ceases 3 residues before the CDR3 finishes, and the germline J gene fills in the end. J is TRBJ2-7 and V is TRBV2, with D tentatively TRBD2 (7 bases). Germline V gives CDR1 SNHLY, CDR2 FYNNEI. The V and J ends lost 6 bases and 0 bases respectively, with 12 bases between them. The CDR3 sequence is 14 residues long. CDR3 amino acids: CASRGRGNSYEQYF. Incomplete CDR3 DNA: TGTGCCAGCAGGGGGAGGGGGAACTCCTACGAG. The full variable domain, in which reference TRBV2 and TRBJ2-7 provide the parts outside the CDR3, is EPEVTQTPSHQVTQMGQEVILRCVPISNHLYFYWYRQILGQKVEFLVSFYNNEISEKSEIFDDQFSVERPDGSNFTLKIRSTKLEDSAMYFCASRGRGNSYEQYFGPGTRLTVT.

Note on this clone: The read ends 3 residues early relative to the CDR3; the germline J gene fills the gap. This chain joins TRBV7-8 and TRBJ1-4; TRBD1 might be the D (5 bases). Germline V lookup: CDR1 SGHVS, CDR2 FQNEAQ. V dropped 1 base and J dropped 7 bases, with 10 bases sitting between them. The CDR3 is 14 residues long. CDR3 loop: CASSLGRGGEKLFF. Partial CDR3 DNA: TGTGCCAGCAGCTTAGGACGGGGGGGTGAAAAA.

A note on this clone: The read is 3 residues too short to cover the CDR3 end, so that end is filled in from the germline J gene. The rearrangement joins TRBV28 to TRBJ2-7; 10 bases are a match to TRBD1. With V trimmed by 6 bases and J by 2 bases, 10 bases remained unmatched. CDR3 length equals 16 residues. Germline loops: CDR1 MDHEN, CDR2 SYDVKM. The sequenced CDR3 bases are TGTGCCAGCAGCCCAGTGACAGGGGGCCGCACCTACGAG. Its protein product is CASSPVTGGRTYE. The CDR3 in its entirety is CASSPVTGGRTYEQYF.

As for this clone: From the germline J gene comes the end of the CDR3, since the read stops 3 residues before it. V usage is TRBV20-1 and J usage is TRBJ2-1; 12 bases line up with TRBD2. Germline CDR1 reads DFQATT; CDR2 reads SNEGSKA (reference sequence). This CDR3 is built from 14 residues. Germline trimming cut 6 bases from V and 3 bases from J; bases unmatched to any gene: 3. The DNA read from the CDR3 is TGCAGTGCCATACTAGCGGGGGGCTACAATGAG. It encodes CSAILAGGYNE. The full CDR3 protein is CSAILAGGYNEQFF.

About this clone: The read halts 3 residues ahead of the CDR3 end, with the missing end drawn from the germline J gene. This chain uses TRBV19 with TRBJ2-3, with D maybe TRBD2 (5 bases). Per the germline V gene, CDR1 is LNHDA and CDR2 is SQIVND (reference sequence). The CDR3 sequence is 11 residues long. The V end was cut by 6 bases, the J end by 4 bases, with 5 bases between. This chain's CDR3 is CASRLADTQYF. The sequenced part of the CDR3 DNA is TGTGCCAGTAGACTAGCAGATACG. Combining the CDR3 with reference TRBV19 and TRBJ2-3 gives the whole variable domain DGGITQSPKYLFRKEGQNVTLSCEQNLNHDAMYWYRQDPGQGLRLIYYSQIVNDFQKGDIAEGYSVSREKKESFPLTVTSAQKNPTAFYLCASRLADTQYFGPGTRLTVL.